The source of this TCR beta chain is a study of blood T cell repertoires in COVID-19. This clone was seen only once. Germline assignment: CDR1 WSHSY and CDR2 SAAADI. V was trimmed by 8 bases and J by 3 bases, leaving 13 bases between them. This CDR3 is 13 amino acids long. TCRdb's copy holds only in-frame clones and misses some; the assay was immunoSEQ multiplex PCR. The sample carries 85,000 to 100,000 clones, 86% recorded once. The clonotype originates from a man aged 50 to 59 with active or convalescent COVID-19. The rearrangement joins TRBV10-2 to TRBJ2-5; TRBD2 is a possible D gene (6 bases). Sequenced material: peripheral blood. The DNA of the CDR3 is TGCGCCAGCGGGGGGAGAATGGAAGAGACCCAGTACTTC. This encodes CASGGRMEETQYF.